This T cell receptor (beta chain) was sequenced in a study of blood T cell repertoires in COVID-19. Across the study: PBMCs, B-cell-depleted T cells, or T cells provided the cDNA or gDNA that made up the material.

Method: immunoSEQ multiplex PCR; TCRdb's copy keeps in-frame clones and lacks some. Of roughly 46,000 clones listed, around 89% are singletons. Germline lookup yields CDR1 SGHNT and CDR2 YENEEA. This CDR3 comprises 15 residues. V was pared by 4 bases and J by 8 bases, with 8 bases of the junction left unmatched. This sequence originates from a man aged 50 to 60 with active COVID-19. Sequencing was performed on peripheral blood. The chain combines TRBV11-3 with TRBJ2-1; TRBD2 aligns across 10 bases. The CDR3 bases are TGTGCCAGCAGCTCCAGCGGGGGGGCCGGCGATGAGCAGTTCTTC. Amino acid sequence: CASSSSGGAGDEQFF.